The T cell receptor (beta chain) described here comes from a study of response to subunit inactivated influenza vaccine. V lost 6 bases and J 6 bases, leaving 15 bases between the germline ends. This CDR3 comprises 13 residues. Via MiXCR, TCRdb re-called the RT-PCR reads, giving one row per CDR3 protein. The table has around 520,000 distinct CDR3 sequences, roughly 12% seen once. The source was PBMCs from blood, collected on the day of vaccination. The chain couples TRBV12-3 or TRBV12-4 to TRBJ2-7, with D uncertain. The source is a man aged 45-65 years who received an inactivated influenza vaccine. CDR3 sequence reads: CASSPRRQGEQYF. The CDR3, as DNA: TGTGCCAGCAGCCCCCGCCGACAAGGCGAGCAGTACTTC.